This TCR beta chain emerged from a study of chemoradiotherapy in HPV16-positive cancers (dated by TCRdb to 2022 to 2024). Some background on the complete study: Candidate HPV-specific T-cell clones and common TCR motifs were defined by functional T-cell assays performed on cells from a couple of HPV16-positive patients. Next, the candidate HPV-specific TCRs and motifs were followed in TCR repertoires from approximately 82 patients with HPV-related cancers. Whether T-cell immunity against the HPV oncoproteins E6 and E7 changes during chemoradiotherapy and whether survival is affected by this immunity were examined in the study.

The library was produced with the immunoSEQ multiplex PCR assay. TCRdb obtained this table from immuneACCESS and retained in-frame rearrangements with V and J assigned. These tables miss some clones; where compared with another copy, unresolved V genes account for less than half of the shortfall, and the remainder is unexplained. This sample has over 850 clones in its table, and approximately 94% of those were observed once. About 4.2% of the sample belongs to the ten largest clones. On the study overall, not on this receptor specifically: Among HPV16-positive patients, expansion of HPV-responsive T cells during chemoradiotherapy was associated with better recurrence-free survival. The functional definition of HPV-specific T cells came from only a couple of HPV16-positive patients, and the survival association was reported for HPV16-positive patients. Expansion of candidate HPV-specific clones and E7-related TCR motifs was observed in the tumor microenvironment during treatment, whereas no such expansion was observed for non-HPV-specific T cells.

Because repertoires were sampled repeatedly during chemoradiotherapy, clonal expansion in the tumor microenvironment could be followed. The table lists this clone with a count of one. Its target antigen remains unknown. No much larger clone exists at a distance of one base, and base qualities are not known. CDR1 LGHNA and CDR2 YNFKEQ were looked up in the germline V gene. V drops 1 base and J drops 4 bases, leaving 16 bases in between. The cysteine opens and the phenylalanine closes a CDR3 of 16 amino acids. The read is trimmed to its CDR3 DNA, 48 bases read in frame from base 1. The clonotype comes from a human donor with HPV-associated anogenital cancer. The rearranged chain carries TRBV4-2 and TRBJ1-1, with a tentative D gene TRBD1 over 5 matching bases. The material sequenced was tumor tissue, taken from a patient who underwent chemoradiotherapy. In nucleotide form, the sequence is TGTGCCAGCAGCCAAGTTGGGGGGGACCGAAGCACTGAAGCTTTCTTT. Protein translation: CASSQVGGDRSTEAFF.